This TCR beta chain was obtained from a study of T cell clones after liver transplantation (dated by TCRdb to about 2019). With respect to the entire study: Samples were obtained from ITN030ST, a randomized trial in which withdrawal of immunosuppression was attempted within 2 years of liver transplantation. Donor-reactive T cell clones were identified by TCRbeta sequencing following a pre-transplant mixed lymphocyte reaction and were subsequently tracked in post-transplant blood. Third party-reactive TCRbeta sequences were also identified from pre-transplant MLRs to serve as an antigen-independent comparator for donor-reactive sequences. Three of the eight recipients were HCV-positive; the others were transplanted for non-autoimmune, non-viral indications. Until randomization at 12-24 months post-transplant, subjects were given standard immunosuppression, with no induction therapy. To count as tolerant, a recipient had to stay completely off immunosuppression for at least one year without liver enzymes climbing beyond twice the upper limit of normal. Blood samples were collected pre-transplant, pre-randomization before withdrawal, and post-randomization after either complete withdrawal or failed withdrawal. A cohort of 8 liver transplant recipients was studied, of whom 3 were classified as tolerant and 5 as non-tolerant.

Unstimulated PBMCs, after thawing, were stained for CD3, CD4 and CD8 and then FACS-sorted into CD3+CD4+ and CD3+CD8+ populations. All 8 studied subjects were randomized to withdrawal of immunosuppression. The Qiagen DNeasy Blood and Tissue Kit was used for isolation of genomic DNA. What the research found in general, with its limitations: Circulating donor-reactive CD4 TCRbeta sequences fell significantly post-transplant in most of the 8 subjects, irrespective of tolerance or HCV status. Low numbers of available donor cells limited the measurable donor-reactive repertoire in two subjects. A greater decline was seen for donor-reactive sequences than for third party-reactive sequences, suggesting partial antigen-specific deletion unrelated to withdrawal success. Because allograft tissue specimens were not available, migration of donor-reactive T cells into the graft, rather than deletion, may have occurred. The conclusions were considered preliminary, being limited by small, heterogeneous patient numbers and non-standardized post-transplant time points. When repertoire turnover was accounted for, significantly reduced detection of donor-reactive sequences was found in 7 of 8 subjects for CD4 and in 8 of 8 subjects for CD8.

High-throughput TCRbeta CDR3 sequencing of frozen genomic DNA was performed by immunoSEQ, including PCR amplification, mapping, bias correction and internal controls. Concerning the study's data processing: Productive rearrangements were kept, and unique TCRbeta sequences were defined by CDR3 nucleotide sequence plus V and J gene. For classification of a sequence as donor-reactive, at least 5-fold expansion in CFSE-low cells relative to unstimulated pre-transplant cells and a frequency of at least 0.01% were required. Per-subject minimum frequency thresholds, based on the lowest-template unstimulated sample, ensured at least 90% detection power. Jensen-Shannon divergence between the top 1000 TCRbeta sequences post-transplant and pre-transplant was used to measure repertoire turnover. Two-sided Fisher's exact tests were used to test for changes in how often donor-reactive sequences were detected. TCRdb obtained this table from immuneACCESS and retained in-frame rearrangements with V and J assigned. These tables miss some clones; where compared with another copy, unresolved V genes account for less than half of the shortfall, and the remainder is unexplained. The D gene and trimming were derived from the DNA, and the V and J assignments and clone size from that table. Across this sample there are 6,500 or so clones, with around 80% seen only once. Together, the top ten hold roughly a third of the sample.

With respect to this clone: The clone's antigen remains unknown. No per-base quality is available; no much larger clone lies one base away.

The CDR3 numbers 15 residues from cysteine through phenylalanine. This entry keeps only the CDR3 DNA: 45 bases, framed from base 1. For CDR1 and CDR2, the germline V gene lists MGHRA and YSYEKL. V is cut by 6 bases and J by 0 bases, and the space between the germline ends is 13 bases. The clonotype originates from a human patient who received a liver transplant. Where a transplant has occurred, the graft donor may have supplied some of the T cells. The V and J segments used are TRBV4-1 and TRBJ2-3; matching of 5 bases hints at TRBD1 as the D gene. Source: CD8+ T cells from blood, taken 24 months after liver transplant. The CDR3 region: CASRSTATSTDTQYF. The nucleotides are TGCGCCAGCAGATCGACAGCAACTAGCACAGATACGCAGTATTTT.